This T cell receptor (beta chain) was retrieved from a study of cytomegalovirus exposure and HLA in healthy donors. Some clones are missing from TCRdb's copy, which holds only in-frame ones; the method was immunoSEQ multiplex PCR. This table has about 300,000 clones, around 89% appearing once. As regards this clone: Its specificity is not known.

The CDR3 has 14 amino acids. The V gene's germline CDR1 is SGHTA and CDR2 FQGNSA. Trimming cost V 4 bases and J 2 bases; bases outside gene matches: 5. Study-wide results and caveats: Three CMV-associated chains proved CMV antigen-specific in vitro.

V gene TRBV7-2 combines with J gene TRBJ2-7, with 7 bases matching TRBD1. Sequencing input: PBMCs. The source is a woman aged 18 to 35 in good health and CMV-seronegative. Written as DNA, the CDR3 is TGTGCCAGCAGCTCCAGACAGGGTCCCTACGAGCAGTACTTC. Its protein product is CASSSRQGPYEQYF. The full variable domain, rest sourced from reference TRBV7-2 and TRBJ2-7, is GAGVSQSPSNKVTEKGKDVELRCDPISGHTALYWYRQSLGQGLEFLIYFQGNSAPDKSGLPSDRFSAERTGGSVSTLTIQRTQQEDSAVYLCASSSRQGPYEQYFGPGTRLTVT.